These 16 T cell receptor beta chains came from one sample sequenced in a study of cytomegalovirus exposure and HLA in healthy donors. The primer mix had 60 Vbeta and 13 Jbeta primers. The method was immunoSEQ multiplex PCR; TCRdb's version includes in-frame clones alone and lacks a portion of them. The data show some 110,000 clones, with roughly 80% seen just once and about a fifth held by the top ten. The specimen was PBMCs. These receptors were taken from a man aged 25 to 40 in good health and CMV-seropositive.

The chain recombines TRBV9 with TRBJ1-2; D is possibly TRBD1 (5 bases). Trimming cost V 3 bases and J 5 bases, with 11 bases left between them. Germline V lookup: CDR1 SGDLS, CDR2 YYNGEE. The CDR3 sequence is 13 residues long. The CDR3 protein is CASSAGTEYGYTF. CDR3 bases: TGTGCCAGCAGCGCGGGGACTGAGTATGGCTACACCTTC.

The chain recombines TRBV5-1 with TRBJ2-5; 8 positions agree with TRBD2. Trimming took 4 bases from V and 1 from J; bases not matched to a gene: 6. CDR1 and CDR2 (germline): SGHRS, YFSETQ. The CDR3 is 15 residues long. DNA for the CDR3: TGCGCCAGCAGCCCCGGACTAGCCCCCCAAGAGACCCAGTACTTC. Its translation: CASSPGLAPQETQYF.

The gene calls are TRBV27 and TRBJ1-6; D is perhaps TRBD1 (6 bases). There are 16 residues in the CDR3. Trimming took 4 bases from V and 2 from J, leaving 12 bases between them. CDR1 and CDR2 (germline): MNHEY, SMNVEV (reference sequence). The CDR3 loop reads CASSSIRGTYNSPLHF. DNA of the CDR3: TGTGCCAGCAGTTCAATCAGGGGCACCTATAATTCACCCCTCCACTTT.

This chain uses TRBV29-1 with TRBJ2-5; tentatively, D is TRBD2 (6 bases). Looked up from germline, CDR1 is SQVTM and CDR2 is ANQGSEA. The CDR3 is 14 residues long. Trimming cost V 4 bases and J 2 bases, with 14 bases left between them. CDR3 residues: CSVGGRGGQETQYF. DNA for the CDR3: TGCAGCGTTGGTGGAAGGGGAGGACAAGAGACCCAGTACTTC. Combining the CDR3 with reference TRBV29-1 and TRBJ2-5 gives the whole variable domain SAVISQKPSRDICQRGTSLTIQCQVDSQVTMMFWYRQQPGQSLTLIATANQGSEATYESGFVIDKFPISRPNLTFSTLTVSNMSPEDSSIYLCSVGGRGGQETQYFGPGTRLLVL.

The chain joins TRBV2 to TRBJ2-1; 9 bases map to TRBD2. CDR3 size: 14 residues. Germline V gene lookup returns CDR1 SNHLY and CDR2 FYNNEI. Trimming took 5 bases from V and 4 from J; bases not matched to a gene: 3. CDR3 coding DNA: TGTGCCAGCAGTATAGCGGGAGAATACAATGAGCAGTTCTTC. Its translation: CASSIAGEYNEQFF.

This clone was seen a single time. This sequence joins TRBV6-1 and TRBJ2-1, with D possibly matching TRBD2 (6 bases). The ends were cut back, 10 bases at V and 9 bases at J, with 16 bases in the middle. The CDR3 runs to 12 residues. CDR1 and CDR2 (germline): MNHNS, SASEGT. DNA for the CDR3: TGTGCCATCCGCGGGGACCCCAGTGAGCAGTTCTTC. Its translation: CAIRGDPSEQFF.

V gene TRBV2 combines with J gene TRBJ2-5, with unresolved D. The CDR3 runs 11 residues. Germline V CDR1 and CDR2: SNHLY, FYNNEI. With 1 base removed from V and 7 bases from J, the gap between germline ends came to 4 bases. Here the CDR3 reads CASSEGGTQYF. For the CDR3, the DNA is TGTGCCAGCAGTGAAGGAGGGACCCAGTACTTC.

This clone was counted only a few times. The rearrangement joins TRBV5-4 to TRBJ2-7; 7 bases are shared with TRBD2. V trimming: 0 bases; J trimming: 4 bases; junction bases outside the gene matches: 4. The CDR3 loop spans 14 amino acids. Germline V gene sequence: CDR1 SGHNT, CDR2 YYREEE (reference sequence). The CDR3 nucleotides are TGTGCCAGCAGCTTGGTGGGCGGGGGTTACGAGCAGTACTTC. This translates into CASSLVGGGYEQYF.

In nucleotides, the CDR3 is TGTGCCAGCAGCTCCGGGGGGGGAGGAGGAACTGAAGCTTTCTTT. Encoded protein: CASSSGGGGGTEAFF. V gene TRBV11-3 combines with J gene TRBJ1-1, with D possibly being TRBD1 (5 bases). This CDR3 has 15 residues. Germline V gives CDR1 SGHNT, CDR2 YENEEA. V shed 4 bases and J shed 5 bases, with 17 bases lying between them. The variable domain in full, completed from reference TRBV11-3 and TRBJ1-1, reads EAGVVQSPRYKIIEKKQPVAFWCNPISGHNTLYWYLQNLGQGPELLIRYENEEAVDDSQLPKDRFSAERLKGVDSTLKIQPAELGDSAVYLCASSSGGGGGTEAFFGQGTRLTVV.

V and J are TRBV5-1 and TRBJ1-2, with a possible D match to TRBD1 (5 bases). From germline, CDR1 is SGHRS and CDR2 YFSETQ. The CDR3 totals 15 residues. Trimming pared 4 bases from V and 0 bases from J, leaving 13 bases between. CDR3 DNA sequence: TGCGCCAGCAGCCCCAATGGGGCTCCTAACTATGGCTACACCTTC. Translation gives CASSPNGAPNYGYTF.

This clone was picked up a small number of times. The chain employs TRBV7-9 and TRBJ1-6; the match to TRBD1 covers 7 bases. With 5 bases clipped from V and 6 bases from J, the junction kept 7 bases outside the gene matches. In germline, CDR1 is SEHNR, CDR2 FQNEAQ (reference sequence). The CDR3 has 15 amino acids. The CDR3 loop is CASSPAGQLNSPLHF. Here the CDR3 DNA reads TGTGCCAGCAGCCCCGCGGGACAGCTTAATTCACCCCTCCACTTT.

The chain recombines TRBV11-2 with TRBJ2-1, with 12 bases aligning to TRBD2. The CDR3 totals 15 residues. V shed 1 base and J 9 bases; nucleotides not matched to a gene: 4. Germline assignment: CDR1 SGHAT and CDR2 FQNNGV. The CDR3 sequence: CASSLGLAGAFEQFF. The CDR3, as DNA: TGTGCCAGCAGCTTAGGACTAGCGGGAGCGTTTGAGCAGTTCTTC.

This clone was counted a single time. The chain joins TRBV18 to TRBJ2-1, with D possibly matching TRBD1 (6 bases). The CDR3 has 17 residues. Per the germline V gene, CDR1 is KGHSH and CDR2 is LQKENI. V gave up 3 bases and J gave up 1 base, with 16 bases separating them. The CDR3 sequence is CASSPPMGAPSYNEQFF. Written as DNA, the CDR3 is TGTGCCAGCTCACCGCCCATGGGGGCCCCGTCCTACAATGAGCAGTTCTTC.

The J gene is TRBJ1-4, the V gene TRBV6-1; D remains ambiguous. Trimming took off 2 bases at V and 8 bases at J, with 9 bases between the two ends. Germline CDR1 MNHNS, CDR2 SASEGT. The CDR3 totals 13 residues. DNA of the CDR3: TGTGCCAGCAGTGAAAGGGCGGGGGAAAAACTGTTTTTT. It yields the protein CASSERAGEKLFF.

The CDR3 reads CASSLSVNTGELFF. The CDR3 DNA follows: TGTGCCAGCAGCTTATCAGTGAACACCGGGGAGCTGTTTTTT. The chain couples TRBV7-9 to TRBJ2-2; D unclear. Germline CDR1 and CDR2: SEHNR and FQNEAQ (reference sequence). The ends were cut back, 2 bases at V and 1 base at J, with 5 bases in the middle. This CDR3 has 14 residues.

The chain uses TRBV6-1 and TRBJ2-5, with 7 bases identical to TRBD2. Germline CDR1 reads MNHNS; CDR2 reads SASEGT. The CDR3 extends over 16 amino acids. V dropped 1 base and J dropped 5; count of bases not matched to a gene: 10. CDR3 region: CASSEVGAGVGETQYF. The CDR3 nucleotides are TGTGCCAGCAGTGAAGTAGGCGCGGGAGTGGGGGAGACCCAGTACTTC.